The clone carrying this T cell receptor beta chain was found once. This sample was included in a study of control samples from healthy donors and cancer patients. Generated by immunoSEQ multiplex PCR, the TCRdb table keeps only in-frame clones and is missing some. The sample lists around 170,000 clones, 88% seen once, with around 5% in the top ten. The CDR3 sequence is 14 residues long. The ends were cut back, 6 bases at V and 1 base at J, with 13 bases in the middle. Per the germline V gene, CDR1 is MNHEY and CDR2 is SMNVEV (reference sequence). The sequence came from a woman in her 30s in good health. The V call is TRBV27, the J call TRBJ2-7; maybe TRBD1 (5 bases). Sequenced: blood. CDR3 residues: CASRGDSISYEQYF. In DNA, the CDR3 is TGTGCCAGCAGAGGCGACAGCATTTCCTACGAGCAGTACTTC.